This T cell receptor (beta chain) was captured by sequencing in a study of cytomegalovirus exposure and HLA in healthy donors. CDR3 length equals 13 residues. CDR1 and CDR2 from the germline V gene are LGHNA and YSLEER. Overall study findings and caveats: Later analysis placed DRB1 highest and HLA-C lowest in TCR association rates, which differed by HLA locus.

PCR was performed using 60 Vbeta and 13 Jbeta primers. Using immunoSEQ multiplex PCR, the repertoire was profiled, and TCRdb retains in-frame clones only, with some absent. The sample includes around 190,000 clones, around 84% of them seen just once. About this clone: Its antigen is still unknown. A read error may produce the germline difference seen at one junction end. The sample carries other DNA sequences with the same CDR3.

Sequenced material: PBMCs. V gene TRBV4-3 combines with J gene TRBJ1-1; tentatively, D is TRBD1 (5 bases). The sequence came from a woman between 18 and 29 years old in good health and CMV-seronegative. This chain's CDR3 is CASSLAQGAEAFF. In DNA, the CDR3 is TGCGCTAGCAGCCTTGCCCAAGGGGCTGAAGCTTTCTTT.